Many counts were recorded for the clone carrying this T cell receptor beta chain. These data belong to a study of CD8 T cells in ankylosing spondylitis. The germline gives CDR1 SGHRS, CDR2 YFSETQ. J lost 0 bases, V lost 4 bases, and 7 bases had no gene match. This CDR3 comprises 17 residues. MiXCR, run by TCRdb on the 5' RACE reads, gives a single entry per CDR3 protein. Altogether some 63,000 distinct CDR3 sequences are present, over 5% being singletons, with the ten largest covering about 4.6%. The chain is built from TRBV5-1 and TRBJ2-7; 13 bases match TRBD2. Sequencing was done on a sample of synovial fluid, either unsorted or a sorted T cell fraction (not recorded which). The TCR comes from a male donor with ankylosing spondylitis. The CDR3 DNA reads TGCGCCAGCAGCCAGCCGGGACTAGCGGGGTACTCCTACGAGCAGTACTTC. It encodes CASSQPGLAGYSYEQYF.